The rows below give T cell receptor beta chains drawn from one sample of a study of beta chain features in type 1 diabetes. Profiled with immunoSEQ multiplex PCR; TCRdb holds only in-frame clones, not every one. This table has around 340,000 clones, around a fifth appearing once. Sequencing was performed on naive CD4+ T cells from blood. Receptors originate from a woman in her late teens or twenties in good health. Both conserved end residues are part of each CDR3. The order of the fields is V gene, J gene, clone size, D gene, CDR3 DNA, CDR3 protein. D genes are given only for firm matches. Size is stated for part of the rows, as once, few or many counts, or as a class when the clone is expanded.

TRBV18	TRBJ2-2	few	TRBD1	TGTGCCAGCTCACCACGGGACAGGGCCGGGGAGCTGTTTTTT	CASSPRDRAGELFF
TRBV5-6	TRBJ1-1	few	NA	TGTGCCAGCAGCCCAGGTCCGGGAACTGAAGCTTTCTTT	CASSPGPGTEAFF
TRBV7-9	TRBJ2-7	NA	NA	TGTGCCAGCAGCTATGGACAGAACTACGAGCAGTACTTC	CASSYGQNYEQYF
TRBV7-9	TRBJ2-7	few	NA	TGTGCCAGCAGTCTCGCCGGGAGCTACGAGCAGTACTTC	CASSLAGSYEQYF
TRBV7-9	TRBJ1-3	few	NA	TGTGCCAGCAGCCCCCGGGGAGGCTCTTACTCTGGAAACACCATATATTTT	CASSPRGGSYSGNTIYF
TRBV11-2	TRBJ2-5	few	NA	TGTGCCAGCAGCTTAGGACTAGAGGAGACCCAGTACTTC	CASSLGLEETQYF
TRBV30	TRBJ1-5	NA	NA	TGTGCCTGGGCAGGACAGTCTAGCAATCAGCCCCAGCATTTT	CAWAGQSSNQPQHF
TRBV20-1	TRBJ2-1	NA	NA	TGCAGTGCCTTGACTAGCAATGAGCAGTTCTTC	CSALTSNEQFF
TRBV5-1	TRBJ2-7	NA	TRBD2	TGCGCCAGCAGCGCGGGAGGGCCAGGCGAGCAGTACTTC	CASSAGGPGEQYF
TRBV5-4	TRBJ2-1	few	NA	TGTGCCAGCAGCTTGTATGAGCTTGAGCAGTTCTTC	CASSLYELEQFF
TRBV11-2	TRBJ2-3	NA	NA	TGTGCCAGCAGCCAATCCCCGGGGGATACGCAGTATTTT	CASSQSPGDTQYF
TRBV6-1	TRBJ2-5	NA	TRBD2	TGTGCCAGCATACCACTAGCGGGAGCAGAGACCCAGTACTTC	CASIPLAGAETQYF
TRBV6-6	TRBJ1-5	NA	NA	TGTGCCAGCAGCAGGACAGCGCCACGCGGGCAGCCCCAGCATTTT	CASSRTAPRGQPQHF
TRBV29-1	TRBJ1-1	few	TRBD1	TGCAGCGTGGGGGGAGGGACAGGGGACACTGAAGCTTTCTTT	CSVGGGTGDTEAFF
TRBV25-1	TRBJ2-7	few	TRBD1	TGTGCCAGCAGTCTAAGGGGACAGGGGGAGAACGAGCAGTACTTC	CASSLRGQGENEQYF
TRBV5-1	TRBJ2-5	NA	TRBD2	TGCGCCAGCAGCTCGGGACTAGAAGGGACCCAGTACTTC	CASSSGLEGTQYF
TRBV29-1	TRBJ1-2	few	TRBD1	TGCAGCGTTGTCAGACAGGGATGGGGCTACACCTTC	CSVVRQGWGYTF
TRBV4-3	TRBJ2-1	NA	NA	TGCGCCAGCAGCCAACCAGGAGGCGCCTACAATGAGCAGTTCTTC	CASSQPGGAYNEQFF
TRBV30	TRBJ2-7	few	TRBD2	TGTGCCTTGAGTCGGACTAGCGGGAGGGCCTACGAGCAGTACTTC	CALSRTSGRAYEQYF
TRBV7-3	TRBJ1-5	NA	NA	TGTGCCAGCTACCCCCCAACAGGGCCCAATCAGCCCCAGCATTTT	CASYPPTGPNQPQHF
TRBV6-5	TRBJ1-2	NA	NA	TGTGCCAGCAGTTACTACGGGGGGAACTATGGCTACACCTTC	CASSYYGGNYGYTF
TRBV7-2	TRBJ1-3	few	NA	TGTGCCAGCAGCTTAATCACAGCCACTGGAAACACCATATATTTT	CASSLITATGNTIYF
TRBV14	TRBJ2-6	NA	NA	TGTGCCAGCAGCCAATCTAGAAGCGGGGCCAACGTCCTGACTTTC	CASSQSRSGANVLTF
TRBV7-2	TRBJ2-7	few	TRBD1	TGTGCCAGCAGCTCCCAGGACAGGGGCGAGCAGTACTTC	CASSSQDRGEQYF
TRBV30	TRBJ1-5	NA	NA	TGTGCCTGGAGTGGCGGTTCCGGCAATCAGCCCCAGCATTTT	CAWSGGSGNQPQHF
TRBV5-1	TRBJ2-1	NA	NA	TGCGCCAGCAGCCGGACCCGGGACAACTCCTACAATGAGCAGTTCTTC	CASSRTRDNSYNEQFF
TRBV7-2	TRBJ2-7	NA	TRBD1	TGTGCCAGCAGCGGGACAGGGGCTTACGAGCAGTACTTC	CASSGTGAYEQYF
TRBV5-1	TRBJ2-2	NA	NA	TGCGCCAGCAGCTACGGGACACCAGACACCGGGGAGCTGTTTTTT	CASSYGTPDTGELFF
TRBV11-2	TRBJ1-6	NA	NA	TGTGCCAGCAGCTTAGGCTATTCCTATAATTCACCCCTCCACTTT	CASSLGYSYNSPLHF
TRBV15	TRBJ1-2	few	TRBD1	TGTGCCACCAGCAGATCGGACAGGGGAAAAGGCTACACCTTC	CATSRSDRGKGYTF
TRBV6-1	TRBJ2-5	NA	TRBD1	TGTGCCAGCATGAAGGGGACAGGGGGCCACGAGACCCAGTACTTC	CASMKGTGGHETQYF
TRBV4-1	TRBJ1-5	few	TRBD1	TGCGCCAGCAGCCAACAGGACAGGGAGCTTCAGCCCCAGCATTTT	CASSQQDRELQPQHF
TRBV7-9	TRBJ1-2	few	TRBD1	TGTGCCAGCAGCTCGGCGGCGACAGGGTTGGGCGGCTACACCTTC	CASSSAATGLGGYTF
TRBV10-3	TRBJ2-1	few	NA	TGTGCCACCGCTAGACCTGACGGCGGCGATGAGCAGTTCTTC	CATARPDGGDEQFF
TRBV9	TRBJ1-2	NA	NA	TGTGCCAGCAGCCCTTCAGGGAACTATGGCTACACCTTC	CASSPSGNYGYTF
TRBV7-3	TRBJ1-6	NA	TRBD1	TGTGCCAGCAGCCGAAACCGGGACAGGGGGTACAAACCCCTCCACTTT	CASSRNRDRGYKPLHF
TRBV30	TRBJ2-3	few	NA	TGTGCCTGGAGTCCCAGGGATACGCAGTATTTT	CAWSPRDTQYF
TRBV27	TRBJ2-7	NA	TRBD1	TGTGCCAGCAGTCCTTCGGGACAGGCTACCTACGAGCAGTACTTC	CASSPSGQATYEQYF
TRBV2	TRBJ2-2	once	NA	TGTGCCAGCATCCCAGACATCACCGGGGAGCTGTTTTTT	CASIPDITGELFF
TRBV30	TRBJ1-2	NA	NA	TGTGCCTGGAGTTTGCGAGGAGATGGCTACACCTTC	CAWSLRGDGYTF
TRBV5-1	TRBJ2-1	NA	TRBD2	TGCGCCAGCAGCCCGGGACTAGCGAATGAGCAGTTCTTC	CASSPGLANEQFF
TRBV7-9	TRBJ1-4	few	TRBD1	TGTGCCAGCATCGACAGGGATGAAAAACTGTTTTTT	CASIDRDEKLFF
TRBV11-3	TRBJ1-4	few	TRBD1	TGTGCCAGCAGCCCGACAGGGCTAAAACTGTTTTTT	CASSPTGLKLFF